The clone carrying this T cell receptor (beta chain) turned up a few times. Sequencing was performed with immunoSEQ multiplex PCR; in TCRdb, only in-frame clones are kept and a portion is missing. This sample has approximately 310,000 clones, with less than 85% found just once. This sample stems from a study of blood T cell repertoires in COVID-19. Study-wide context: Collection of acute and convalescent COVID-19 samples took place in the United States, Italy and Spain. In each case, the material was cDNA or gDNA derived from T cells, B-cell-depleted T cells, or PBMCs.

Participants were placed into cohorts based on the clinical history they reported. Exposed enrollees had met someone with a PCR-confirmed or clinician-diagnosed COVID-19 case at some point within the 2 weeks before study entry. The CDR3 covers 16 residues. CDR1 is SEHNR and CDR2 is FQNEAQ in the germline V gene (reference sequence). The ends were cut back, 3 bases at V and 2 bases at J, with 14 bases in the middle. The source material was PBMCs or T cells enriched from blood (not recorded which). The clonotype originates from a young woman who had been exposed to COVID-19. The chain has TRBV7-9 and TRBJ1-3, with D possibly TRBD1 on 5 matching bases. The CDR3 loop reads CASSFWGGTPGNTIYF. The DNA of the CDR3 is TGTGCCAGCAGCTTTTGGGGCGGGACCCCTGGAAACACCATATATTTT.